Each of the 23 T cell receptor beta chains below was sequenced from the same sample in a study of shared clonotypes between healthy human individuals. TCRdb's copy holds only in-frame clones and misses some; the assay was immunoSEQ multiplex PCR. The table shows 2,100,000 or so clones, with 95% occurring only once. Source material: naive CD4+ T cells sorted from blood. The subset is: CD45RA+ positively selected. The receptors were sampled from a man aged 18 to 29 in good health.

The chain carries TRBV29-1 and TRBJ1-1; D is uncertain. The CDR3 consists of 12 residues. Germline V CDR1 and CDR2: SQVTM, ANQGSEA. V gave up 4 bases and J gave up 5 bases, with 11 bases separating them. The CDR3 nucleotides read TGCAGCGTTGGGGGAGCGAGGACTGAAGCTTTCTTT. As protein: CSVGGARTEAFF. Combining the CDR3 with reference TRBV29-1 and TRBJ1-1 gives the whole variable domain SAVISQKPSRDICQRGTSLTIQCQVDSQVTMMFWYRQQPGQSLTLIATANQGSEATYESGFVIDKFPISRPNLTFSTLTVSNMSPEDSSIYLCSVGGARTEAFFGQGTRLTVV.

The CDR3 loop is CASSLGSDRGMGNTIYF. DNA of the CDR3: TGTGCCAGCAGCTTGGGGTCCGACAGGGGCATGGGGAACACCATATATTTT. The V and J genes are TRBV5-4 and TRBJ1-3; 8 positions match TRBD1. Germline V lookup: CDR1 SGHNT, CDR2 YYREEE (reference sequence). V trimming: 0 bases; J trimming: 7 bases; junction bases outside the gene matches: 12. The CDR3 runs 17 residues.

The chain uses TRBV2 and TRBJ2-7, with D hard to call. Germline values: CDR1 SNHLY, CDR2 FYNNEI. The CDR3 consists of 14 residues. V was pared by 6 bases and J by 2 bases, with 14 bases between. DNA for the CDR3: TGTGCCAGCAGCCCTTTGGCTGAACCCTACGAGCAGTACTTC. This codes for CASSPLAEPYEQYF.

A note on this clone: Other DNA sequences in the sample encode the same CDR3. The chain joins TRBV5-4 to TRBJ2-2; D gene uncertain. V was shortened by 0 bases and J by 1 base, with 4 bases between the two germline ends. The CDR3 length is 14 residues. Germline loops: CDR1 SGHNT, CDR2 YYREEE (reference sequence). CDR3: CASSLGGNTGELFF. Here the CDR3 DNA reads TGTGCCAGCAGCTTGGGGGGGAACACCGGGGAGCTGTTTTTT.

The chain carries TRBV10-2 and TRBJ2-1; TRBD2 agrees at 16 bases. V shed 6 bases, J shed 13 bases, and the junction held 9 bases outside the gene matches. This CDR3 is built from 15 residues. CDR1 and CDR2 (germline): WSHSY, SAAADI. The DNA of the CDR3 is TGCGCCAGCAGAGCAGCGGGACTAGCGGGAGGGCCCCAGTTCTTC. It translates to CASRAAGLAGGPQFF.

The chain links TRBV6-5 to TRBJ2-1; no clear D. This CDR3 comprises 12 residues. Germline CDR1 is MNHEY and CDR2 is SVGAGI. Trimming took off 7 bases at V and 10 bases at J, with 14 bases between the two ends. The CDR3: CASNSPGIEQFF. CDR3 coding DNA: TGTGCCAGCAATAGTCCCGGAATCGAGCAGTTCTTC.

J is TRBJ2-7 and V is TRBV6-1; D gene unclear. The V and J ends lost 10 bases and 0 bases respectively, with 13 bases between them. Germline V gene data show CDR1 as MNHNS and CDR2 as SASEGT. The CDR3 runs 13 residues. CDR3 amino acids: CATFGSSSYEQYF. The CDR3 DNA reads TGTGCCACCTTCGGATCTAGCTCCTACGAGCAGTACTTC.

The chain links TRBV5-6 to TRBJ2-1; 11 bases line up with TRBD1. Germline values: CDR1 SGHDT, CDR2 YYEEEE. J lost 8 bases, V lost 4 bases, and 20 bases had no gene match. CDR3 size: 19 residues. This CDR3 is CASSPGLGTGGGLGDEQFF. The CDR3 bases are TGTGCCAGCAGCCCTGGTTTAGGGACAGGGGGAGGATTGGGAGATGAGCAGTTCTTC.

This clone has a single count. The chain combines TRBV10-1 with TRBJ2-3; 8 bases align to TRBD1. CDR3 length equals 15 residues. CDR1 is WNHNN, CDR2 SYGVQD, per germline (reference sequence). V dropped 6 bases and J dropped 3; count of bases not matched to a gene: 8. CDR3 nucleotides: TGCGCCAGCAGCCCCGGGACAGGTGGAACAGATACGCAGTATTTT. Translating gives CASSPGTGGTDTQYF.

This clone was found once. The J gene is TRBJ2-1, the V gene TRBV19; D might be TRBD1 or TRBD2, each matching 6 bases. The germline V gene encodes CDR1 LNHDA and CDR2 SQIVND (reference sequence). The CDR3 consists of 15 residues. Trimming removed 7 bases at V and 5 bases at J, with 18 bases between. The CDR3 DNA reads as TGTGCCAGTACCAAAGGGGGGATCGACCACAATGAGCAGTTCTTC. Translating gives CASTKGGIDHNEQFF.

The rearrangement joins TRBV29-1 to TRBJ2-7; 8 bases map to TRBD1. Germline V gene lookup returns CDR1 SQVTM and CDR2 ANQGSEA. The CDR3 totals 14 residues. J lost 2 bases, V lost 3 bases, and 6 bases had no gene match. Here the CDR3 reads CSVDPGTGPYEQYF. The CDR3, as DNA: TGCAGCGTTGACCCCGGGACAGGACCCTACGAGCAGTACTTC.

The chain joins TRBV10-3 to TRBJ1-1; 8 nucleotides line up with TRBD1. With V trimmed by 8 bases and J by 3 bases, 5 bases remained unmatched. Germline V gene lookup returns CDR1 ENHRY and CDR2 SYGVKD. CDR3 length equals 13 residues. CDR3 DNA: TGTGCCATCCTTCAGGGGGCGGACACTGAAGCTTTCTTT. Its protein product is CAILQGADTEAFF.

The CDR3 DNA reads TGTGCCAGCAGCTTGGGAGCAGGGAGCTCACCCCTCCACTTT. It specifies CASSLGAGSSPLHF. The J gene is TRBJ1-6, the V gene TRBV5-4; tentative D call: TRBD1 (5 bases). The CDR3 consists of 14 residues. Trimming removed 0 bases at V and 10 bases at J, with 11 bases between. The V gene's germline CDR1 is SGHNT and CDR2 YYREEE (reference sequence). The variable domain in full, with the rest retrieved from reference TRBV5-4 and TRBJ1-6, is ETGVTQSPTHLIKTRGQQVTLRCSSQSGHNTVSWYQQALGQGPQFIFQYYREEENGRGNFPPRFSGLQFPNYSSELNVNALELDDSALYLCASSLGAGSSPLHFGNGTRLTVT.

The genes are TRBV7-9 and TRBJ1-4; maybe TRBD1 (5 bases). This CDR3 comprises 15 residues. Germline V CDR1 and CDR2: SEHNR, FQNEAQ (reference sequence). V was clipped by 3 bases and J by 7 bases, with 15 bases between them. In nucleotides, the CDR3 is TGTGCCAGCAGCTTCGTCGGCAGGGAATTTGAAAAACTGTTTTTT. This sequence encodes CASSFVGREFEKLFF.

J is TRBJ2-7 and V is TRBV6-5; 8 nucleotides line up with TRBD2. Losses at the gene ends were 6 bases for V and 3 bases for J; bases not matched to a gene: 7. Germline lookup yields CDR1 MNHEY and CDR2 SVGAGI. The CDR3 is 14 amino acids. The CDR3 DNA is TGTGCCAGCAGGCGCACTAGCGGAAACTACGAGCAGTACTTC. It translates to CASRRTSGNYEQYF.

The rearrangement links TRBV30 to TRBJ2-7; D not resolved. Between the trimmed V and J ends, which lost 0 bases and 5 bases, there was a span of 11 bases. The germline V gene encodes CDR1 GTSNPN and CDR2 SVGIG (reference sequence). The CDR3 sequence is 13 residues long. CDR3 sequence: CAWSVDGRNEQYF. In nucleotides, the CDR3 is TGTGCCTGGAGTGTAGATGGACGAAACGAGCAGTACTTC.

This chain connects TRBV15 to TRBJ1-1, with a tentative D call TRBD1 (5 bases). Germline V gene data show CDR1 as LNHNV and CDR2 as YYDKDF (reference sequence). CDR3 length: 15 amino acids. Deletions cut 1 base from V and 4 bases from J, with 13 bases between. The CDR3 bases are TGTGCCACCAGCAGAGTAAGGGGCGGTGGCACTGAAGCTTTCTTT. It yields the protein CATSRVRGGGTEAFF.

This chain uses TRBV7-2 with TRBJ1-2; the D gene is possibly TRBD1 (6 bases). V dropped 5 bases and J dropped 4 bases, with 14 bases sitting between them. CDR1 is SGHTA and CDR2 is FQGNSA in the germline V gene. CDR3 length equals 14 residues. The CDR3 spells CASSQRSRGYGYTF. As DNA, the CDR3 is TGTGCCAGCAGCCAAAGGTCCAGGGGCTATGGCTACACCTTC.

The rearrangement uses TRBV7-9 and TRBJ2-2; D perhaps matches TRBD1 (6 bases). V lost 4 bases to trimming and J lost 4 bases, with 10 bases between them. The CDR3 consists of 14 residues. CDR1 is SEHNR and CDR2 is FQNEAQ in the germline V gene (reference sequence). As DNA, the CDR3 is TGTGCCAGCAGCTCCCGGACAGTCACCGGGGAGCTGTTTTTT. Protein sequence: CASSSRTVTGELFF.

The chain carries TRBV29-1 and TRBJ2-1, with 8 positions matching TRBD2. CDR1 and CDR2 from the germline V gene are SQVTM and ANQGSEA. V lost 5 bases, J lost 8 bases, and 8 bases stayed unmatched. The CDR3 is made up of 13 amino acids. The DNA for the CDR3 is TGCAGCGTTCCCGGGACTAGATGGGATGAGCAGTTCTTC. Translated, it gives CSVPGTRWDEQFF.

This chain joins TRBV2 and TRBJ2-7; TRBD1 agrees at 8 bases. CDR1 and CDR2 from the germline V gene are SNHLY and FYNNEI. V was clipped by 9 bases and J by 4 bases; unmatched bases: 8. This CDR3 region has 13 residues. This CDR3 is CARGQGKGYEQYF. The CDR3 coding sequence is TGTGCCAGAGGACAGGGTAAAGGGTACGAGCAGTACTTC.

Comment on this clone: At the DNA level, this CDR3 is encoded by other sequences in the same sample as well. The V gene is TRBV5-1, the J gene TRBJ1-1, with D possibly matching TRBD1 (6 bases). The V and J ends lost 4 bases and 2 bases respectively, with 12 bases between them. The length of the CDR3 is 14 residues. The germline V gene encodes CDR1 SGHRS and CDR2 YFSETQ. CDR3 bases: TGCGCCAGCAGCCTACAGGGACGAAACACTGAAGCTTTCTTT. Amino acid sequence: CASSLQGRNTEAFF.

This clone was recorded once. This chain connects TRBV23-1 to TRBJ1-1; D uncertain. TRBV23-1 is designated an ORF whose function remains uncertain. The CDR3 has 19 residues. The V and J ends lost 3 bases and 5 bases respectively, with 28 bases between them. The CDR3: CASSQRFRGSARGTTEAFF. In nucleotides, the CDR3 is TGCGCCAGCAGTCAGCGATTCCGTGGTAGTGCACGGGGAACTACTGAAGCTTTCTTT.